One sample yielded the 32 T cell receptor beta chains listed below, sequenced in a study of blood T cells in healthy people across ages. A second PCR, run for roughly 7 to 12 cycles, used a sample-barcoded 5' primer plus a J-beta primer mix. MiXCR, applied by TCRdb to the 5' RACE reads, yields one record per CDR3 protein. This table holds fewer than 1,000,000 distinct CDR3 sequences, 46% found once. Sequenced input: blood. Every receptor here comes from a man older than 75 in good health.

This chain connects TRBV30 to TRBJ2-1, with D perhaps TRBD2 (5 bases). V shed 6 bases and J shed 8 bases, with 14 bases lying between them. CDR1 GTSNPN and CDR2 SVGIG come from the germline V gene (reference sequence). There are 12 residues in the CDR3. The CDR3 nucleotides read TGTGCCTGCCATATGAGGGAGTATGAGCAGTTCTTC. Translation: CACHMREYEQFF.

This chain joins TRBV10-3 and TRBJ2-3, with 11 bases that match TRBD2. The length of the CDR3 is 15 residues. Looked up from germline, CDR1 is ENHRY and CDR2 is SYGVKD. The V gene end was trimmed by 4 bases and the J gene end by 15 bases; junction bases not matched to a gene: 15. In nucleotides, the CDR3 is TGTGCCATCAGTGTTAGCGGGAGGGCCACAGATACGCGATATTTT. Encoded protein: CAISVSGRATDTRYF.

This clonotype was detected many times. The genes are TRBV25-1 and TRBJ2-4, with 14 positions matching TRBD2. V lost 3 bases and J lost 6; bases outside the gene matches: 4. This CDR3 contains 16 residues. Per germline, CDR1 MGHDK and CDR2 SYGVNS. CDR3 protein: CASSDAGTSGRNIQYF. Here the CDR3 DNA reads TGTGCCAGCAGTGACGCTGGGACTAGCGGGAGAAACATTCAGTACTTC.

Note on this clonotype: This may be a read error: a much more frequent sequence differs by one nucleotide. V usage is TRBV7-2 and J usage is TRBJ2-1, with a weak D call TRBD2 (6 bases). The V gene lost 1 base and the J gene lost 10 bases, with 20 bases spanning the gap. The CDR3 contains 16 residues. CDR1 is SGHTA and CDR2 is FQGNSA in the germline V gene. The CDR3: CASSLVSYRGFKEQFF. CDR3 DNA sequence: TGTGCCAGCAGCTTAGTATCCTACCGGGGGTTCAAAGAGCAGTTCTTC.

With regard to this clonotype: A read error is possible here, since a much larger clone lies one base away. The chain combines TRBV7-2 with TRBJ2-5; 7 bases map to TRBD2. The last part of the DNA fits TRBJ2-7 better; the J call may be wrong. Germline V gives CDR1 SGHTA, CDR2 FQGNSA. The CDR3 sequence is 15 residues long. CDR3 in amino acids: CASSPGRAGPYEQYF. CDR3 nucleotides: TGTGCCAGCAGCCCCGGACGAGCGGGGCCCTACGAGCAGTACTTC.

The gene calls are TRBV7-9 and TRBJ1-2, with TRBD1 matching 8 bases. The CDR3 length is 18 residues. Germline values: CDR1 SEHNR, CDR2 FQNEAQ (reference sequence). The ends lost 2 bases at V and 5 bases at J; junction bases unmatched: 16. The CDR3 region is CASSLSFRGQGLQYGYTF. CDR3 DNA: TGTGCCAGCAGCTTATCATTTCGAGGACAGGGCCTGCAGTATGGCTACACCTTC.

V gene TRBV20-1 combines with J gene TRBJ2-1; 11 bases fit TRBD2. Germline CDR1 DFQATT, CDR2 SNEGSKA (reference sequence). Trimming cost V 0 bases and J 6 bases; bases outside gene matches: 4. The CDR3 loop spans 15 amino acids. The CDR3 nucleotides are TGCAGTGCTAGAGATCTAACTAGCGGGGGCAATGAGCAGTTCTTC. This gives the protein CSARDLTSGGNEQFF.

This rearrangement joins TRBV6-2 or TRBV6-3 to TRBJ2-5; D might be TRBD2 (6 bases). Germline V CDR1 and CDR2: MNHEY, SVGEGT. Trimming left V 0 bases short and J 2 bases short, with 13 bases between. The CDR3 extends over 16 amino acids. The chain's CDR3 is CASSYSVGGDQETQYF. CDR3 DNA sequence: TGTGCCAGCAGTTACTCGGTAGGCGGGGATCAAGAGACCCAGTACTTC.

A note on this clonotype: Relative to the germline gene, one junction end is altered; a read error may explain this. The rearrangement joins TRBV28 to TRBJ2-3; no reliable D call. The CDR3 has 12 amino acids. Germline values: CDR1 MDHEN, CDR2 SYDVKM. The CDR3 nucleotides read TGTGCCAGCAGTTTAACCGGAGATACGCGGTATTTT. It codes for CASSLTGDTRYF.

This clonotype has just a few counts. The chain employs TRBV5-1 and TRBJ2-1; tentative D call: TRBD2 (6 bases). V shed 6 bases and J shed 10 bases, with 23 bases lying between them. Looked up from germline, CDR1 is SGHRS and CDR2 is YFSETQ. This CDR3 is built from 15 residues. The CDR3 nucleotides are TGCGCCAGCACTATCGGAGGGACGGCTAATCGCGAGCAGTTCTTC. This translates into CASTIGGTANREQFF. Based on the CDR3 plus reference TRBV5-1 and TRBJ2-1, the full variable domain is KAGVTQTPRYLIKTRGQQVTLSCSPISGHRSVSWYQQTPGQGLQFLFEYFSETQRNKGNFPGRFSGRQFSNSRSEMNVSTLELGDSALYLCASTIGGTANREQFFGPGTRLTVL.

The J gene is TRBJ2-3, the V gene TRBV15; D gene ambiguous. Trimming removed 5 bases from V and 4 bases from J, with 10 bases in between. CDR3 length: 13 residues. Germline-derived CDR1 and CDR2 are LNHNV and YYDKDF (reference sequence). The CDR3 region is CATSFPVSDTQYF. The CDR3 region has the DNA TGTGCCACCAGCTTCCCCGTCTCAGATACGCAGTATTTT.

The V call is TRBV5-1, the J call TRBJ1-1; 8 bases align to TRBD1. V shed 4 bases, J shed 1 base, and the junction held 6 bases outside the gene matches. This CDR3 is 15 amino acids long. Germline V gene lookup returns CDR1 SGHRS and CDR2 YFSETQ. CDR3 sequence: CASSIQGEGNTEAFF. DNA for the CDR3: TGCGCCAGCAGCATACAGGGGGAGGGGAACACTGAAGCTTTCTTT.

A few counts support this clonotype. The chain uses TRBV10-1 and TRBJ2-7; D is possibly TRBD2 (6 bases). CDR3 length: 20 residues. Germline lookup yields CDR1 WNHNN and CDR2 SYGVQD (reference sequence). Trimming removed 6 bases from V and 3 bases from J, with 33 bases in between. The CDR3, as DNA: TGCGCCAGCAGCCTTCCGACCGGGTTGCTAGCGCACGATAATAACTACGAGCAGTACTTC. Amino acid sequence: CASSLPTGLLAHDNNYEQYF.

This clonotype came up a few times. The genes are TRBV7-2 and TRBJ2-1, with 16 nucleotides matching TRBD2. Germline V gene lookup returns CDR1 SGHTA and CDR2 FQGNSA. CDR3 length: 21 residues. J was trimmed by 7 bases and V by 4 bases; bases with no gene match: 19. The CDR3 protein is CASSSITGTSGRGPRGNEQFF. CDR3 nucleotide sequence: TGTGCCAGCAGCTCAATTACCGGGACTAGCGGGAGGGGGCCTAGGGGAAATGAGCAGTTCTTC. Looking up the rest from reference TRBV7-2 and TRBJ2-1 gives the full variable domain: GAGVSQSPSNKVTEKGKDVELRCDPISGHTALYWYRQSLGQGLEFLIYFQGNSAPDKSGLPSDRFSAERTGGSVSTLTIQRTQQEDSAVYLCASSSITGTSGRGPRGNEQFFGPGTRLTVL.

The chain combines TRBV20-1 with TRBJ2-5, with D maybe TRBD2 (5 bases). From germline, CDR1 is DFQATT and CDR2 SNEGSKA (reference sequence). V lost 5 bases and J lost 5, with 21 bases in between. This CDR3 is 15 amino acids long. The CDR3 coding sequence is TGCAGTGCTCTACGGGCCGCGAGGGTCGGGGAGACCCAGTACTTC. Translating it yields CSALRAARVGETQYF.

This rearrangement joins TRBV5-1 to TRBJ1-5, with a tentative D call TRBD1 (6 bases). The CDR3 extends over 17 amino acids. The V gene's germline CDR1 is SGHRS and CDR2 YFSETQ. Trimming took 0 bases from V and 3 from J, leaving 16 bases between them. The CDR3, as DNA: TGCGCCAGCAGCTTGGAGGGCAGGGGCTCAGACAATCAGCCCCAGCATTTT. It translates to CASSLEGRGSDNQPQHF. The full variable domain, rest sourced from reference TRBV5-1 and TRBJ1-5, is KAGVTQTPRYLIKTRGQQVTLSCSPISGHRSVSWYQQTPGQGLQFLFEYFSETQRNKGNFPGRFSGRQFSNSRSEMNVSTLELGDSALYLCASSLEGRGSDNQPQHFGDGTRLSIL.

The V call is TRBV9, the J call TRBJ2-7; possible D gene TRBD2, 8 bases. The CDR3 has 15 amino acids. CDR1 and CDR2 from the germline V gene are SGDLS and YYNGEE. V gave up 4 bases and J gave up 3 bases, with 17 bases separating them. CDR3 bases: TGTGCCAGCAGCCGTAGCGGGGACAGTATCTACGAGCAGTACTTC. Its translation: CASSRSGDSIYEQYF.

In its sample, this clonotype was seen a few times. The CDR3 reads CSVAGTGAYNEQFF. The CDR3 DNA sequence: TGCAGCGTGGCCGGGACAGGGGCCTACAATGAGCAGTTCTTC. The V call is TRBV29-1, the J call TRBJ2-1; TRBD1 aligns across 10 bases. Losses at the gene ends were 6 bases for V and 2 bases for J; bases not matched to a gene: 4. CDR1 and CDR2 (germline): SQVTM, ANQGSEA. The CDR3 length is 14 residues.

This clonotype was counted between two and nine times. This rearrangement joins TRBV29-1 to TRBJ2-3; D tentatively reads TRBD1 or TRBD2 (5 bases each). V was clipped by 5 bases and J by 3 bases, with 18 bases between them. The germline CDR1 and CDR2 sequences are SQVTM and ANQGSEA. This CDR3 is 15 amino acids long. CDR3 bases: TGCAGCGTTCAGGGACCGTCTGGGATGACAGATACGCAGTATTTT. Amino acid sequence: CSVQGPSGMTDTQYF.

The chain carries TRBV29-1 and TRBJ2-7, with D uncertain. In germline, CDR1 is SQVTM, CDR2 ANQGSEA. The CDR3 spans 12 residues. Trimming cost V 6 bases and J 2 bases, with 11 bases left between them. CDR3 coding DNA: TGCAGCGTCACCAAAGACACCTACGAGCAGTACTTC. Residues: CSVTKDTYEQYF.

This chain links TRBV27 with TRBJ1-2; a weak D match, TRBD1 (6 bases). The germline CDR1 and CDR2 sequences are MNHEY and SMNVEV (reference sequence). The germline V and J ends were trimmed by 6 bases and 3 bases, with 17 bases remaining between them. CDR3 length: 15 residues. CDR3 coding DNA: TGTGCCAGCAGCCAAATGAACGACAGGCACTATGGCTACACCTTC. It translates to CASSQMNDRHYGYTF.

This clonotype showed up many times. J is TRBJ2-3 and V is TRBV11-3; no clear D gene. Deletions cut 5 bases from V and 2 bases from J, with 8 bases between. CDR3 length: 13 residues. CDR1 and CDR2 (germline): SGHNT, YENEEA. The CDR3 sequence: CASSDFNTDTQYF. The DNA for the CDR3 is TGTGCCAGCAGCGACTTTAACACAGATACGCAGTATTTT.

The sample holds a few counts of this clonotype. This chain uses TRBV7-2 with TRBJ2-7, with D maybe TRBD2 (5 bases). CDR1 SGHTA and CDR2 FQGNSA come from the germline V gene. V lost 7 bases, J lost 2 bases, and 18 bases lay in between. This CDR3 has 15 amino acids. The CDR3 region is CASKLTSDGAYEQYF. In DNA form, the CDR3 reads TGTGCCAGCAAACTAACTTCGGACGGGGCCTACGAGCAGTACTTC. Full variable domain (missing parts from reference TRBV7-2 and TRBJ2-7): GAGVSQSPSNKVTEKGKDVELRCDPISGHTALYWYRQSLGQGLEFLIYFQGNSAPDKSGLPSDRFSAERTGGSVSTLTIQRTQQEDSAVYLCASKLTSDGAYEQYFGPGTRLTVT.

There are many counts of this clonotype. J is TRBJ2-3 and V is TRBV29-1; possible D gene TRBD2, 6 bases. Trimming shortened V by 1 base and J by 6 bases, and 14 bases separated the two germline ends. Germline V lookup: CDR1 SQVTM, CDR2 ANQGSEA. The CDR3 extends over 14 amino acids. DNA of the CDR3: TGCAGCGTTGAAGGAGGTGGAGGGTCCGATACGCAGTATTTT. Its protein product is CSVEGGGGSDTQYF.

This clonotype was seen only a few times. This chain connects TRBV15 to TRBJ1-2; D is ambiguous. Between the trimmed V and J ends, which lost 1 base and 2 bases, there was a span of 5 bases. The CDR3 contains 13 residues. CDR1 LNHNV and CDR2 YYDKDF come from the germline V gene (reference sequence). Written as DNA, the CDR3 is TGTGCCACCAGCAGAGGGAGAAACTATGGCTACACCTTC. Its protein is CATSRGRNYGYTF. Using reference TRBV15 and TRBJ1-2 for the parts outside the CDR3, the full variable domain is DAMVIQNPRYQVTQFGKPVTLSCSQTLNHNVMYWYQQKSSQAPKLLFHYYDKDFNNEADTPDNFQSRRPNTSFCFLDIRSPGLGDTAMYLCATSRGRNYGYTFGSGTRLTVV.

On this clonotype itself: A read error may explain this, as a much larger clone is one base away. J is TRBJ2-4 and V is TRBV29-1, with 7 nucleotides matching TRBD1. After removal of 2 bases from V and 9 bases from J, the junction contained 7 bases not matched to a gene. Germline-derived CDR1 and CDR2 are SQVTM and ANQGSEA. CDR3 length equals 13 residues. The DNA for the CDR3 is TGCAGCGTTGAATTGACAGGGTCAAGCATTCAGTACTTC. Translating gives CSVELTGSSIQYF.

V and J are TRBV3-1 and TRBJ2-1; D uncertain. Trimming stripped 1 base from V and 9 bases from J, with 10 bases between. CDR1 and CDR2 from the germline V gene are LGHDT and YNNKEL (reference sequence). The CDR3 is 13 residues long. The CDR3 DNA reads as TGTGCCAGCAGCCAAGGGGTTGGCGGTGAGCAGTTCTTC. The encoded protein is CASSQGVGGEQFF.

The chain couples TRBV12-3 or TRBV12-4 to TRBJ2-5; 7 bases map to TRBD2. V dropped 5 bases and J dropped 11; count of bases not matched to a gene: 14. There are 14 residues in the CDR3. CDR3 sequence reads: CASSVGREYNEQYF. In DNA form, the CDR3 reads TGTGCCAGCAGTGTAGGGCGGGAGTATAATGAGCAGTACTTC.

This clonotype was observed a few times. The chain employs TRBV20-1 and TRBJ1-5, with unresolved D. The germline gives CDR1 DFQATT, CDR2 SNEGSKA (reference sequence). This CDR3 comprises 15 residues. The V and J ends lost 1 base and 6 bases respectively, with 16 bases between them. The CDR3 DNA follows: TGCAGTGCTAGAGCGATGTCGGGGAATCGTCAGCCCCAGCATTTT. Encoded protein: CSARAMSGNRQPQHF.

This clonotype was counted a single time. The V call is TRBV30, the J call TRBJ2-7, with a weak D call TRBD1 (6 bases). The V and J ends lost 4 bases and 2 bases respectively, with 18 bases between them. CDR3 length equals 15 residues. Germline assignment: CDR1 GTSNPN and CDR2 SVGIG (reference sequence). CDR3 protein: CAWIGTDSLAYEQYF. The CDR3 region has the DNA TGTGCCTGGATAGGGACGGACAGCTTAGCCTACGAGCAGTACTTC.

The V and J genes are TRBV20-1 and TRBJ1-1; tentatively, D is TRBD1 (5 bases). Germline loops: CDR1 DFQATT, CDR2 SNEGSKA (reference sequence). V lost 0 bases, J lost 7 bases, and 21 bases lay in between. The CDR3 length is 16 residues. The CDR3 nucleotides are TGCAGTGCTAGAGATTACAGCCGAGAGGGACCGCGTGAAGCTTTCTTT. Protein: CSARDYSREGPREAFF.

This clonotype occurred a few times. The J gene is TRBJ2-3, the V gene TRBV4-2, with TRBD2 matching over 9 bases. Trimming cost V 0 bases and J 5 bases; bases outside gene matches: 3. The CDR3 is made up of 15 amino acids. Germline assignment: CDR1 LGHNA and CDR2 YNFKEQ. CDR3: CASSQEASGKDTQYF. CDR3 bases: TGTGCCAGCAGCCAAGAGGCTAGCGGGAAAGATACGCAGTATTTT.